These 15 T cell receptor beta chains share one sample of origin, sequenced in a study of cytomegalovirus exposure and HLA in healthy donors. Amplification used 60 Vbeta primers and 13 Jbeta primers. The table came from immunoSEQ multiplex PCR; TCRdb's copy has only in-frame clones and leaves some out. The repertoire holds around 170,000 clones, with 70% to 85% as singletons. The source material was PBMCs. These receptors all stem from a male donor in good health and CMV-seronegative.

CDR3 DNA: TGTGCCAGCAGTCCTAACAGGGCCCCAGGAGAGACCCAGTACTTC. Protein product: CASSPNRAPGETQYF. This sequence joins TRBV6-1 and TRBJ2-5; D possibly corresponds to TRBD1 (6 bases). Trimming stripped 5 bases from V and 4 bases from J, with 17 bases between. The germline gives CDR1 MNHNS, CDR2 SASEGT. The CDR3 has 15 amino acids.

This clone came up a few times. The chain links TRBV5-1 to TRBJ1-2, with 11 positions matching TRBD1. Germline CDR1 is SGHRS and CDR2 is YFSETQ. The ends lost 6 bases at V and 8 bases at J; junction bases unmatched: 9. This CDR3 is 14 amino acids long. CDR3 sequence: CASTTGQGAWGYTF. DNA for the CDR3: TGCGCCAGCACCACCGGACAGGGGGCATGGGGCTACACCTTC.

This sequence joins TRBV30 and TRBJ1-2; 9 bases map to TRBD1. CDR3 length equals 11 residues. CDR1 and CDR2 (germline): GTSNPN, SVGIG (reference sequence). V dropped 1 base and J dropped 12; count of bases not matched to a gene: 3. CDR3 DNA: TGTGCCTGGAGTGACAGGGGGCTTAACACCTTC. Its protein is CAWSDRGLNTF.

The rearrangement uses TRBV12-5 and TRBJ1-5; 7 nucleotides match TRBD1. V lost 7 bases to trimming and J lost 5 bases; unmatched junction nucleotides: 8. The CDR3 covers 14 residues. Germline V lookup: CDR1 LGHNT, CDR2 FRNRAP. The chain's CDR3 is CASAQTGSHQPQHF. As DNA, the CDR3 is TGTGCTAGTGCTCAGACAGGGAGCCATCAGCCCCAGCATTTT.

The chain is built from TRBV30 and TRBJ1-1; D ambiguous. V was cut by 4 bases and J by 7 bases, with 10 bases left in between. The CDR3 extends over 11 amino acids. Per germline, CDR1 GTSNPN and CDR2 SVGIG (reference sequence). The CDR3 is CAWTGGSEAFF. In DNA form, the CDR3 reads TGTGCCTGGACTGGAGGGAGTGAAGCTTTCTTT.

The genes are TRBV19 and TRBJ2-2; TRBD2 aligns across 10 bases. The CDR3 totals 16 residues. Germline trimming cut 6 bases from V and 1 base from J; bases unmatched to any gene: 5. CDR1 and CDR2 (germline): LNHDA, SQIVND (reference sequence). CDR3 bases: TGTGCCAGTAGCCTAGCGGGGGTAATGAACACCGGGGAGCTGTTTTTT. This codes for CASSLAGVMNTGELFF.

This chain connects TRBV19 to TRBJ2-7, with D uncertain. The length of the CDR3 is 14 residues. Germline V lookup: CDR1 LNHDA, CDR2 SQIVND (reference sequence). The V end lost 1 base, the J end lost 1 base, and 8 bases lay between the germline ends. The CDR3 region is CASSIGAGSYEQYF. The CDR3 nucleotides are TGTGCCAGTAGTATAGGGGCTGGTTCCTACGAGCAGTACTTC.

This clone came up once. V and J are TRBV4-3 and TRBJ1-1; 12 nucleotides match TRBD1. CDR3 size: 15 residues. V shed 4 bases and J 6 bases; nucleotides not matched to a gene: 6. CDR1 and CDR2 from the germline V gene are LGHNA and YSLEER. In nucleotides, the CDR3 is TGCGCCAGCAGCCGGGGACAGGGGGCGCGGGCTGAAGCTTTCTTT. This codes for CASSRGQGARAEAFF.

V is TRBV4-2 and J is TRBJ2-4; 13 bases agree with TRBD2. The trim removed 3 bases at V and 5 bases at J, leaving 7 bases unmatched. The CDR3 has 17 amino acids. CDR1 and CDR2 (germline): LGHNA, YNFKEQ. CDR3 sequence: CASSQRGLAGAENIQYF. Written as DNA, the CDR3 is TGTGCCAGCAGCCAGAGAGGACTAGCGGGGGCCGAAAACATTCAGTACTTC.

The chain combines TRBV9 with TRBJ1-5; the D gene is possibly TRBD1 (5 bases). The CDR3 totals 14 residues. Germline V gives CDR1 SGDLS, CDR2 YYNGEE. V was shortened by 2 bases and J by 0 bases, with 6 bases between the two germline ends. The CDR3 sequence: CASSVTDSNQPQHF. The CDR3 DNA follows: TGTGCCAGCAGCGTGACAGATAGCAATCAGCCCCAGCATTTT.

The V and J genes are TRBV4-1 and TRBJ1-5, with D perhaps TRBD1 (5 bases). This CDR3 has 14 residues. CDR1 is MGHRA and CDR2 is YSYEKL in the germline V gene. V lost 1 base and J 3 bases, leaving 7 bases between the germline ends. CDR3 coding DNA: TGCGCCAGCAGCCAAGCCAGGGTCAATCAGCCCCAGCATTTT. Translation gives CASSQARVNQPQHF.

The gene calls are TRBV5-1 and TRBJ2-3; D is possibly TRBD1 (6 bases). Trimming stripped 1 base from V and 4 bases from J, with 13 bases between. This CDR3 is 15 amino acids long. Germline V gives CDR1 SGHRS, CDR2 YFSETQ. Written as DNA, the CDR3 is TGCGCCAGCAGCTTGTGGCAGGGGCTTGCAGATACGCAGTATTTT. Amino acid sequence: CASSLWQGLADTQYF.

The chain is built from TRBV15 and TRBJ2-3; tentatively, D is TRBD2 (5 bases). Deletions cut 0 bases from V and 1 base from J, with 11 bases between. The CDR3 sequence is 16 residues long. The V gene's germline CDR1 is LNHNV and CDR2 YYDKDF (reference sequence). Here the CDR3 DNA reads TGTGCCACCAGCAGAGACCCCCTGCGGGGCACAGATACGCAGTATTTT. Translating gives CATSRDPLRGTDTQYF.

The CDR3 loop is CASSERAGGPDTQYF. The CDR3 DNA reads as TGTGCCAGCAGTGAAAGAGCGGGGGGGCCAGATACGCAGTATTTT. The rearrangement uses TRBV6-1 and TRBJ2-3; 10 nucleotides match TRBD2. The CDR3 loop spans 15 amino acids. In germline, CDR1 is MNHNS, CDR2 SASEGT. After removal of 2 bases from V and 4 bases from J, the junction contained 3 bases not matched to a gene.

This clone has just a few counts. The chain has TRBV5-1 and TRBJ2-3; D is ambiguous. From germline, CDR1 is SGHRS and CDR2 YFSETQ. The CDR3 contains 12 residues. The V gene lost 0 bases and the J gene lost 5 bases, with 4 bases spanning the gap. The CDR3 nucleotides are TGCGCCAGCAGCTTGGGCGTAGATACGCAGTATTTT. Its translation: CASSLGVDTQYF.